A single sample is the source of the 4 T cell receptor beta chains below, sequenced in a study of T cells after posttransplantation cyclophosphamide (dated by TCRdb to about 2016). Library method: the immunoSEQ multiplex PCR assay. The table comes from immuneACCESS by way of TCRdb, which keeps in-frame sequences with V and J called. Part of the clones is missing from these tables; in studies checked, under half for an unresolved V gene and the rest for unknown reasons. In this sample, around 26,000 clones appear, none counted once only. Clones ranked in the top ten supply 1.8% of the sample. The treatment or condition label for this specimen denotes: high-dose cyclophosphamide on days +3 and +4 as single-agent GVHD prophylaxis. PTCy patients received busulfan and fludarabine conditioning, a related or unrelated marrow graft, and cyclophosphamide on days +3 and +4. Sequenced here: PBMCs, sampled after allogeneic stem cell transplant with posttransplant cyclophosphamide. These receptors all stem from a male patient aged 18-30 years who received an allogeneic stem cell transplant from a related donor, was CMV-positive, and had no GVHD. Once a transplant has taken place, some T cells may be donor derived.

This clone was counted at least ten times. This chain uses TRBV4-1 with TRBJ1-6; D unresolved. The length of the CDR3 is 17 residues. Trimming took 1 base from V and 10 from J, leaving 20 bases between them. Germline CDR1 is MGHRA and CDR2 is YSYEKL. For the CDR3, the DNA is TGCGCCAGCAGCCAAGCCTGGTTAACGGAGGCGGGATCACCCCTCCACTTT. Encoded protein: CASSQAWLTEAGSPLHF.

This clone has a count of ten or more. This sequence joins TRBV30 and TRBJ1-1; 9 positions agree with TRBD1. Germline V gene data show CDR1 as GTSNPN and CDR2 as SVGIG (reference sequence). This CDR3 comprises 12 residues. Germline trimming cut 3 bases from V and 6 bases from J; bases unmatched to any gene: 2. The CDR3 loop is CAWRGQGSEAFF. The DNA of the CDR3 is TGTGCCTGGAGGGGACAGGGATCTGAAGCTTTCTTT.

This clone was counted a few times. For the CDR3, the DNA is TGCGCCAGCAGCACGGGGGATCTCACAGATACGCAGTATTTT. It translates to CASSTGDLTDTQYF. This chain joins TRBV5-1 and TRBJ2-3; D is perhaps TRBD2 (6 bases). V dropped 4 bases and J dropped 2 bases, with 11 bases sitting between them. CDR1 and CDR2 from the germline V gene are SGHRS and YFSETQ. CDR3 size: 14 residues. Supplemented by reference TRBV5-1 and TRBJ2-3, the full variable domain reads KAGVTQTPRYLIKTRGQQVTLSCSPISGHRSVSWYQQTPGQGLQFLFEYFSETQRNKGNFPGRFSGRQFSNSRSEMNVSTLELGDSALYLCASSTGDLTDTQYFGPGTRLTVL.

This clone was recorded many times. The CDR3 nucleotides are TGTGCCAGCAGTCCATCGAGGCCCTCTGGAAACACCATATATTTT. Residues: CASSPSRPSGNTIYF. The chain employs TRBV28 and TRBJ1-3; no clear D gene. CDR1 is MDHEN, CDR2 SYDVKM, per germline. CDR3 length equals 15 residues. Deletions cut 5 bases from V and 0 bases from J, with 11 bases between.